Sequencing of this TCR beta chain was carried out in a study of regulatory T cells in long-lasting Graves disease. HTBI primers from iRepertoire and Arm-PCR of CDR3 regions yielded the TCR beta libraries. TCRdb analysed the multiplex PCR reads with MiXCR anew, one entry per CDR3 protein. This table has about 440,000 distinct CDR3 sequences, over 15% appearing once. Time point given: newly diagnosed GD, antithyroid drugs for less than 3 months. RNA extracted from PBMCs served as the sequencing template. The CDR3 is 13 amino acids. Germline V gives CDR1 MNHGY, CDR2 SVAAGI. There are a few counts of this clonotype. One end of the junction varies from germline; a read error may be responsible. The sample also formed part of further work on T cells in Graves' hyperthyroidism and ophthalmopathy. That source adds: First-round RT-PCR of the TCR CDR3 relied on the HTBI primer set.

This TCR came from a woman between 25 and 40 years old with Graves disease. Source: peripheral blood mononuclear cells (PBMCs), taken at new diagnosis, from a patient treated with antithyroid drugs. V is TRBV6-9 and J is TRBJ2-1; either TRBD1 or TRBD2 may supply D (5 bases each). The CDR3 sequence is CASSYLGTHEQSF. CDR3 nucleotide sequence: TGTGCCAGCAGTTATTTAGGGACCCATGAGCAGTCCTTC.